The clone carrying this T cell receptor (beta chain) was observed a few times. Healthy control participants comprised blood bank volunteers in Maryland, USA. The cDNA was produced through 5'RACE with 10-nucleotide random UMIs. Over 160 million TCR-beta sequences, together covering 15-18 subjects, were produced by every individual sequencing run that was carried out. Via MiXCR, TCRdb re-called the 5' RACE reads, giving one row per CDR3 protein. The table shows over 45,000 distinct CDR3 sequences, with 25% occurring only once. CDR3 length equals 16 residues. J gave up 8 bases and V 4 bases, and 11 bases lay outside the gene matches. Germline V gives CDR1 SGHRS, CDR2 YFSETQ. This sample is part of a study of neurological immune-mediated disorders.

V is TRBV5-1 and J is TRBJ2-1, with 11 bases matching TRBD1. The sample was PBMCs. This sequence originates from a woman in her sixties or seventies in good health. The DNA for the CDR3 is TGCGCCAGCAGCCGAATGGGACAGGGGGTCTTGGATGAGCAGTTCTTC. It yields the protein CASSRMGQGVLDEQFF.